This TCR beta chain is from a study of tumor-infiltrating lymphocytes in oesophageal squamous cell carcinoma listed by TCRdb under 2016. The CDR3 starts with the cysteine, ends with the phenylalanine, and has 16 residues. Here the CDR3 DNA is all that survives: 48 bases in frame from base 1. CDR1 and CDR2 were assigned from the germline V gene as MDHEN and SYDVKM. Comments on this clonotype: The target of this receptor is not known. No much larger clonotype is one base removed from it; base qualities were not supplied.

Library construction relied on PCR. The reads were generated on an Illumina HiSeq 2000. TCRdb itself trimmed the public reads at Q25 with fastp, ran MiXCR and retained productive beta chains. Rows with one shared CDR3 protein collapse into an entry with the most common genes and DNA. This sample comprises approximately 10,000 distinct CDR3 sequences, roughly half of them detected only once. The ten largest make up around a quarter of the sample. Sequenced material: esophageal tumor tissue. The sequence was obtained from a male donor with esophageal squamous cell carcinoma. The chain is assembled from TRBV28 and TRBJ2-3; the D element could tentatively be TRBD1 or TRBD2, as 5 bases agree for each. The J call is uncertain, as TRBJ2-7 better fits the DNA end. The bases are TGTGCCAGCAGTTCTTTTGGGACGGGAAGCTCCTACGAGCAGTACTTC. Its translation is CASSSFGTGSSYEQYF.